This T cell receptor (beta chain) was observed in a study of blood T cell repertoires in COVID-19. The overall study: Italy, Spain and the United States were the sources of the convalescent and acute COVID-19 samples. PBMCs, B-cell-depleted T cells, or T cells were the source of the cDNA or gDNA that made up the material.

Per the authors' pipeline: The authors estimated nucleated cell counts from reference gene primer amplification. Libraries were prepared by immunoSEQ multiplex PCR; TCRdb keeps only in-frame clonotypes and omits some of them. V and J calls and clone size are copied from that table; D and trimming were computed from the DNA. The sample records approximately 220,000 clones, about 87% being singletons. Germline V gene sequence: CDR1 SGHRS, CDR2 YFSETQ. V shed 0 bases and J 2 bases; nucleotides not matched to a gene: 5. This CDR3 region has 16 residues. Input material: peripheral blood. The genes are TRBV5-1 and TRBJ2-3, with 8 bases matching TRBD1. The source is a man aged 60 to 69 with acute or convalescent COVID-19. For the CDR3, the DNA is TGCGCCAGCAGCTTGGACCTCAGGGGGCCCACAGATACGCAGTATTTT. Translation: CASSLDLRGPTDTQYF. Together with reference TRBV5-1 and TRBJ2-3, the CDR3 gives the full variable domain: KAGVTQTPRYLIKTRGQQVTLSCSPISGHRSVSWYQQTPGQGLQFLFEYFSETQRNKGNFPGRFSGRQFSNSRSEMNVSTLELGDSALYLCASSLDLRGPTDTQYFGPGTRLTVL.